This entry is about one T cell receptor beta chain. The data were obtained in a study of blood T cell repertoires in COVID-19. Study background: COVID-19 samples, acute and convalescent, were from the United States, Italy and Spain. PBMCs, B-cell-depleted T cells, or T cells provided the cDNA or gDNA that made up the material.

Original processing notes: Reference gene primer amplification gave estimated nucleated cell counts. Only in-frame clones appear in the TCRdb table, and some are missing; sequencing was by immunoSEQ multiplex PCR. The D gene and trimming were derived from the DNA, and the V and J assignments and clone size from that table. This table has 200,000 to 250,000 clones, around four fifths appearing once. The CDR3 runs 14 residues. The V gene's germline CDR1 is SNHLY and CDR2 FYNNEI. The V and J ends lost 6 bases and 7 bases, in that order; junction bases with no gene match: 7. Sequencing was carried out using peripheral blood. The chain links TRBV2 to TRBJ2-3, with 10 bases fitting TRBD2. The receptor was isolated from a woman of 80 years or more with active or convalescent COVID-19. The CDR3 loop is CASSGLADTNTQYF. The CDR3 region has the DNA TGTGCCAGCAGCGGACTAGCGGATACTAATACGCAGTATTTT.